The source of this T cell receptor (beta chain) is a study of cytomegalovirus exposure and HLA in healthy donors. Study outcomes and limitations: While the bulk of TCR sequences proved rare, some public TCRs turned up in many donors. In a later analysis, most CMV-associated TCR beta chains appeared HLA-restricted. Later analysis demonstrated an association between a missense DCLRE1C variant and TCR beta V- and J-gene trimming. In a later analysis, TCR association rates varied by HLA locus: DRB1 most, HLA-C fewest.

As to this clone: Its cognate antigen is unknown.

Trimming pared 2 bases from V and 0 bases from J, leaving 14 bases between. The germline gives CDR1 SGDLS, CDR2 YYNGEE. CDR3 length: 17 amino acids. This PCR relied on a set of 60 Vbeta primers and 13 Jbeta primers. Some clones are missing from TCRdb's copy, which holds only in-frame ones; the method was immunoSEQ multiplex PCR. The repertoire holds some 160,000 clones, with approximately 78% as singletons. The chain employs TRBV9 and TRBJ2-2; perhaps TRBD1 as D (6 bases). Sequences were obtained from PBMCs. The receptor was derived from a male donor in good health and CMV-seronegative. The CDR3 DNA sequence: TGTGCCAGCAGCGTCGGACAGTTGGAGACGAACACCGGGGAGCTGTTTTTT. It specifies CASSVGQLETNTGELFF.